These T cell receptor beta chains were read from a single sample in a study of cytomegalovirus exposure and HLA in healthy donors. The protocol was immunoSEQ multiplex PCR, while the TCRdb copy is restricted to in-frame clones and leaves out a portion. The data show more than 100,000 clones, just under 80% seen once. Sequenced sample: PBMCs. The origin of the receptors is a young woman in good health and CMV-seronegative. The CDR3 runs from the conserved cysteine through the conserved F or W. D genes are given only for firm matches. For some rows the clone size is stated as once, few or many, or as a class when expanded; others skip it.

clone size: NA
V gene: TRBV6-1
D gene: TRBD1
J gene: TRBJ2-7
CDR3 protein: CAGSGTGVYEQYF
CDR3 DNA: TGTGCCGGCTCCGGGACAGGGGTCTACGAGCAGTACTTC

clone size: NA
V gene: TRBV4-1
D gene: NA
J gene: TRBJ1-5
CDR3 protein: CASSRVGSRQPQHF
CDR3 DNA: TGCGCCAGCAGCCGCGTGGGGAGTAGGCAGCCCCAGCATTTT

clone size: NA
V gene: TRBV6-5
D gene: NA
J gene: TRBJ1-2
CDR3 protein: CASSYSLAGNYGYTF
CDR3 DNA: TGTGCCAGCAGTTACTCGTTGGCAGGGAACTATGGCTACACCTTC

clone size: NA
V gene: TRBV5-1
D gene: NA
J gene: TRBJ2-1
CDR3 protein: CASSLGWSANEQFF
CDR3 DNA: TGCGCCAGCAGCTTGGGGTGGAGTGCCAATGAGCAGTTCTTC

clone size: NA
V gene: TRBV7-2
D gene: TRBD2
J gene: TRBJ2-7
CDR3 protein: CASSQLGGGNYEQYF
CDR3 DNA: TGTGCCAGCAGTCAACTGGGCGGGGGAAACTACGAGCAGTACTTC

clone size: few
V gene: TRBV9
D gene: NA
J gene: TRBJ2-7
CDR3 protein: CASSVGSSNPYEQYF
CDR3 DNA: TGTGCCAGCAGCGTAGGGTCTAGTAACCCCTACGAGCAGTACTTC

clone size: NA
V gene: TRBV7-9
D gene: TRBD1
J gene: TRBJ1-2
CDR3 protein: CSSSGQGTNNYGYTF
CDR3 DNA: TGTTCCAGCAGCGGACAGGGGACAAATAACTATGGCTACACCTTC

clone size: many
V gene: TRBV6-5
D gene: NA
J gene: TRBJ1-5
CDR3 protein: CASSGQQNQPQHF
CDR3 DNA: TGTGCCAGCAGCGGACAGCAAAATCAGCCCCAGCATTTT

clone size: NA
V gene: TRBV14
D gene: TRBD2
J gene: TRBJ2-1
CDR3 protein: CASSQGTSERWLLYNEQFF
CDR3 DNA: TGTGCCAGCAGCCAAGGGACTAGCGAGCGTTGGCTCCTGTACAATGAGCAGTTCTTC

clone size: NA
V gene: TRBV5-1
D gene: TRBD2
J gene: TRBJ2-7
CDR3 protein: CASSGGTSGTVFSYEQYF
CDR3 DNA: TGCGCCAGCAGCGGCGGGACTAGCGGTACTGTTTTCTCCTACGAGCAGTACTTC

clone size: NA
V gene: TRBV5-1
D gene: TRBD1
J gene: TRBJ1-2
CDR3 protein: CASKRDRGGYGYTF
CDR3 DNA: TGCGCCAGCAAGAGGGACAGGGGCGGCTATGGCTACACCTTC

clone size: once
V gene: TRBV10-3
D gene: NA
J gene: TRBJ2-5
CDR3 protein: CAIGPAETQYF
CDR3 DNA: TGTGCCATCGGCCCTGCAGAGACCCAGTACTTC

clone size: NA
V gene: TRBV27
D gene: TRBD2
J gene: TRBJ2-1
CDR3 protein: CASSFLAGVSSYNEQFF
CDR3 DNA: TGTGCCAGCAGTTTTTTAGCGGGAGTCAGCTCCTACAATGAGCAGTTCTTC

clone size: NA
V gene: TRBV15
D gene: NA
J gene: TRBJ1-1
CDR3 protein: CATSPGAGWETEAFF
CDR3 DNA: TGTGCCACCAGCCCTGGGGCGGGATGGGAAACTGAAGCTTTCTTT

clone size: few
V gene: TRBV11-2
D gene: TRBD1
J gene: TRBJ2-7
CDR3 protein: CASSTWTGGIYEQYF
CDR3 DNA: TGTGCCAGCAGCACCTGGACAGGGGGCATCTACGAGCAGTACTTC

clone size: NA
V gene: TRBV6-1
D gene: NA
J gene: TRBJ1-3
CDR3 protein: CASSDRAGFGNTIYF
CDR3 DNA: TGTGCCAGCAGTGACAGGGCAGGATTTGGAAACACCATATATTTT

clone size: NA
V gene: TRBV19
D gene: TRBD1
J gene: TRBJ1-1
CDR3 protein: CASSIGTVEAFF
CDR3 DNA: TGTGCCAGTAGTATCGGGACAGTTGAAGCTTTCTTT